What follows are 29 T cell receptor beta chains derived from one specimen sequenced in a study of blood T cell repertoires in COVID-19. Sequenced by immunoSEQ multiplex PCR; TCRdb stores in-frame clones only, minus some. The table has about 300,000 clones, around 90% seen once. The specimen sequenced was peripheral blood. Every receptor here comes from a man aged 18 to 30 who had recovered from COVID-19.

The V gene is TRBV6-6, the J gene TRBJ1-2; the match to TRBD1 covers 8 bases. V shed 3 bases, J shed 2 bases, and the junction held 5 bases outside the gene matches. The CDR3 has 15 residues. Germline V gene data show CDR1 as MNHNY and CDR2 as SVGAGI (reference sequence). The chain's CDR3 is CASSYTGQGNYGYTF. The CDR3 DNA reads as TGTGCCAGCAGTTATACCGGACAGGGAAACTATGGCTACACCTTC.

The chain joins TRBV6-5 to TRBJ2-7; the D gene is possibly TRBD2 (6 bases). Germline-derived CDR1 and CDR2 are MNHEY and SVGAGI. This CDR3 region has 13 residues. V was cut by 1 base and J by 4 bases, with 8 bases left in between. For the CDR3, the DNA is TGTGCCAGCAGTTACTGGCGGGATTACGAGCAGTACTTC. Translated, it gives CASSYWRDYEQYF.

The rearrangement joins TRBV15 to TRBJ1-2; tentatively, D is TRBD1 (6 bases). The CDR3 consists of 14 residues. The ends were cut back, 0 bases at V and 4 bases at J, with 9 bases in the middle. Germline CDR1 and CDR2: LNHNV and YYDKDF (reference sequence). CDR3 sequence reads: CATSRETGSYGYTF. The CDR3, as DNA: TGTGCCACCAGCAGAGAAACAGGGAGCTATGGCTACACCTTC.

This clone showed up just a few times. The rearrangement joins TRBV2 to TRBJ1-2, with D possibly TRBD1 on 5 matching bases. Germline CDR1 is SNHLY and CDR2 is FYNNEI. The CDR3 runs 14 residues. The ends were cut back, 7 bases at V and 6 bases at J, with 18 bases in the middle. CDR3 coding DNA: TGTGCCAGCACCCCCGGGACTAAATTCGATGGCTACACCTTC. This codes for CASTPGTKFDGYTF.

The V gene is TRBV4-1, the J gene TRBJ2-7, with D possibly being TRBD2 (6 bases). V lost 0 bases and J lost 2, with 11 bases in between. From germline, CDR1 is MGHRA and CDR2 YSYEKL. This CDR3 spans 15 amino acids. The CDR3 is CASSQDPRGAYEQYF. CDR3 coding DNA: TGCGCCAGCAGCCAAGACCCCCGCGGGGCCTACGAGCAGTACTTC.

The rearrangement links TRBV11-2 to TRBJ2-7; D is perhaps TRBD2 (6 bases). V was cut by 0 bases and J by 2 bases, with 17 bases left in between. The CDR3 is made up of 17 amino acids. Germline lookup yields CDR1 SGHAT and CDR2 FQNNGV. This chain's CDR3 is CASSLDGAREFPYEQYF. The CDR3 nucleotides read TGTGCCAGCAGCTTAGATGGGGCGCGGGAATTTCCCTACGAGCAGTACTTC.

V and J are TRBV10-2 and TRBJ1-2, with unresolved D. Germline V lookup: CDR1 WSHSY, CDR2 SAAADI. Trimming pared 0 bases from V and 6 bases from J, leaving 14 bases between. The CDR3 sequence is 15 residues long. The CDR3 loop is CASSESSASLDGYTF. In DNA form, the CDR3 reads TGCGCCAGCAGTGAGTCAAGCGCCTCACTTGATGGCTACACCTTC.

The chain is built from TRBV5-1 and TRBJ2-7; D is perhaps TRBD1 (6 bases). This CDR3 spans 14 amino acids. The V and J ends lost 4 bases and 2 bases respectively, with 13 bases between them. The germline CDR1 and CDR2 sequences are SGHRS and YFSETQ. The CDR3 region has the DNA TGCGCCAGCAGCCTCGGACAGACTCCCTACGAGCAGTACTTC. Protein: CASSLGQTPYEQYF. The full variable domain, with the rest looked up from reference TRBV5-1 and TRBJ2-7, is KAGVTQTPRYLIKTRGQQVTLSCSPISGHRSVSWYQQTPGQGLQFLFEYFSETQRNKGNFPGRFSGRQFSNSRSEMNVSTLELGDSALYLCASSLGQTPYEQYFGPGTRLTVT.

This clone has just one count. The chain links TRBV4-1 to TRBJ1-4; tentatively, D is TRBD1 (5 bases). The germline CDR1 and CDR2 sequences are MGHRA and YSYEKL. This CDR3 comprises 16 residues. Trimming pared 5 bases from V and 8 bases from J, leaving 21 bases between. This CDR3 reads CASSFLIGGVREKLFF. CDR3 bases: TGCGCCAGCAGCTTCCTAATCGGGGGGGTCCGCGAAAAACTGTTTTTT.

The V call is TRBV11-2, the J call TRBJ1-2, with D uncertain. The CDR3 length is 14 residues. Trimming stripped 1 base from V and 4 bases from J, with 10 bases between. Germline CDR1 reads SGHAT; CDR2 reads FQNNGV. Here the CDR3 DNA reads TGTGCCAGCAGCTTAGCGGAGCGCGTCTATGGCTACACCTTC. It encodes CASSLAERVYGYTF. Full variable domain (remainder filled in from reference TRBV11-2 and TRBJ1-2): EAGVAQSPRYKIIEKRQSVAFWCNPISGHATLYWYQQILGQGPKLLIQFQNNGVVDDSQLPKDRFSAERLKGVDSTLKIQPAKLEDSAVYLCASSLAERVYGYTFGSGTRLTVV.

The gene calls are TRBV18 and TRBJ2-5; D is possibly TRBD2 (5 bases). Germline V gene lookup returns CDR1 KGHSH and CDR2 LQKENI. Trimming shortened V by 5 bases and J by 3 bases, and 13 bases separated the two germline ends. The CDR3 is 14 amino acids. The CDR3 region has the DNA TGTGCCAGCTCAGCGAGCGGAGAGAAAGAGACCCAGTACTTC. Protein: CASSASGEKETQYF.

V gene TRBV7-9 combines with J gene TRBJ1-5; D is undetermined. Trimming took 1 base from V and 9 from J, leaving 7 bases between them. Germline-derived CDR1 and CDR2 are SEHNR and FQNEAQ (reference sequence). This CDR3 has 12 residues. The CDR3 loop is CASSLVSGPQHF. CDR3 nucleotides: TGTGCCAGCAGCTTAGTCTCGGGGCCCCAGCATTTT.

This rearrangement joins TRBV6-5 to TRBJ1-5, with 8 bases matching TRBD1. After removal of 5 bases from V and 4 bases from J, the junction contained 4 bases not matched to a gene. The CDR3 extends over 14 amino acids. The germline V gene encodes CDR1 MNHEY and CDR2 SVGAGI. This CDR3 is CASSKGQANQPQHF. The CDR3 nucleotides are TGTGCCAGCAGTAAGGGACAGGCGAATCAGCCCCAGCATTTT.

The chain carries TRBV19 and TRBJ1-2; 9 bases agree with TRBD1. This CDR3 has 16 amino acids. Germline V gene sequence: CDR1 LNHDA, CDR2 SQIVND (reference sequence). V trimming: 5 bases; J trimming: 6 bases; junction bases outside the gene matches: 13. The DNA for the CDR3 is TGTGCCAGTAGTCCCGCCCGGGTTAGGACAGGGGATGGCTACACCTTC. Residues: CASSPARVRTGDGYTF.

J is TRBJ2-2 and V is TRBV9; 16 positions agree with TRBD2. V lost 3 bases, J lost 4 bases, and 3 bases stayed unmatched. The germline CDR1 and CDR2 sequences are SGDLS and YYNGEE. The length of the CDR3 is 17 residues. The CDR3 region is CASSEGLAGGVTGELFF. In DNA, the CDR3 is TGTGCCAGCAGCGAGGGACTAGCGGGAGGGGTCACCGGGGAGCTGTTTTTT.

V and J are TRBV11-2 and TRBJ2-7, with 10 nucleotides matching TRBD2. With 5 bases clipped from V and 9 bases from J, the junction kept 10 bases outside the gene matches. The length of the CDR3 is 14 residues. Germline V gives CDR1 SGHAT, CDR2 FQNNGV. The CDR3 reads CASSPGLAQSAQYF. The CDR3 nucleotides read TGTGCCAGCAGCCCGGGACTAGCGCAAAGTGCGCAGTACTTC.

The J gene is TRBJ2-1, the V gene TRBV18; 7 nucleotides match TRBD1. With V trimmed by 3 bases and J by 5 bases, 10 bases remained unmatched. This CDR3 has 16 residues. Germline loops: CDR1 KGHSH, CDR2 LQKENI. The CDR3: CASSPPSLDRDNEQFF. The DNA of the CDR3 is TGTGCCAGCTCACCTCCCTCCTTAGACAGGGACAATGAGCAGTTCTTC.

This chain connects TRBV5-6 to TRBJ2-7; 7 bases agree with TRBD2. Trimming removed 2 bases from V and 5 bases from J; junction bases left unmatched: 7. CDR1 SGHDT and CDR2 YYEEEE come from the germline V gene. The CDR3 is 14 residues long. CDR3 coding DNA: TGTGCCAGCAGCTTTTGGACTAGACGCAACGAGCAGTACTTC. It specifies CASSFWTRRNEQYF.

This chain connects TRBV19 to TRBJ1-5, with TRBD1 matching over 9 bases. This CDR3 spans 17 amino acids. J lost 3 bases, V lost 5 bases, and 11 bases had no gene match. CDR1 is LNHDA, CDR2 SQIVND, per germline (reference sequence). DNA of the CDR3: TGTGCCAGTAGTCTCTTGGACAGGGGACTTTCCAATCAGCCCCAGCATTTT. The encoded protein is CASSLLDRGLSNQPQHF.

The chain uses TRBV18 and TRBJ1-5; 9 positions agree with TRBD1. Germline trimming cut 6 bases from V and 6 bases from J; bases unmatched to any gene: 12. This CDR3 has 16 amino acids. CDR1 KGHSH and CDR2 LQKENI come from the germline V gene. The CDR3 DNA is TGTGCCAGCTCGCCGACCGGGACAGGGTACGGTCAGCCCCAGCATTTT. Residues: CASSPTGTGYGQPQHF.

This chain joins TRBV15 and TRBJ2-5; the D is unclear. CDR3 length: 12 amino acids. V lost 1 base, J lost 4 bases, and 4 bases lay in between. Per germline, CDR1 LNHNV and CDR2 YYDKDF (reference sequence). The CDR3 here is CATSRVRETQYF. The CDR3 DNA reads TGTGCCACCAGCAGAGTGCGAGAGACCCAGTACTTC. The whole variable domain, remainder taken from reference TRBV15 and TRBJ2-5, is DAMVIQNPRYQVTQFGKPVTLSCSQTLNHNVMYWYQQKSSQAPKLLFHYYDKDFNNEADTPDNFQSRRPNTSFCFLDIRSPGLGDTAMYLCATSRVRETQYFGPGTRLLVL.

This chain connects TRBV6-5 to TRBJ2-5, with D tentatively TRBD1 (6 bases). CDR1 is MNHEY and CDR2 is SVGAGI in the germline V gene. The V gene lost 2 bases and the J gene lost 5 bases, with 12 bases spanning the gap. This CDR3 has 14 residues. The DNA for the CDR3 is TGTGCCAGCAGTTACCAGGGGAGAATGGAGACCCAGTACTTC. The encoded protein is CASSYQGRMETQYF.

The J gene is TRBJ1-1, the V gene TRBV5-6; D gene uncertain. Germline lookup yields CDR1 SGHDT and CDR2 YYEEEE. Trimming shortened V by 2 bases and J by 0 bases, and 11 bases separated the two germline ends. This CDR3 comprises 15 residues. CDR3 protein: CASSLRQLMNTEAFF. In nucleotides, the CDR3 is TGTGCCAGCAGCTTACGGCAACTAATGAACACTGAAGCTTTCTTT. Full variable domain (outside the CDR3, taken from reference TRBV5-6 and TRBJ1-1): DAGVTQSPTHLIKTRGQQVTLRCSPKSGHDTVSWYQQALGQGPQFIFQYYEEEERQRGNFPDRFSGHQFPNYSSELNVNALLLGDSALYLCASSLRQLMNTEAFFGQGTRLTVV.

The J gene is TRBJ2-1, the V gene TRBV19; TRBD2 aligns across 11 bases. The CDR3 extends over 17 amino acids. Trimming cost V 3 bases and J 4 bases; bases outside gene matches: 8. Per the germline V gene, CDR1 is LNHDA and CDR2 is SQIVND (reference sequence). Written as DNA, the CDR3 is TGTGCCAGTAGTATTTTGACTAGCGGGGATGCGTACAATGAGCAGTTCTTC. Amino acid sequence: CASSILTSGDAYNEQFF.

The chain joins TRBV6-5 to TRBJ2-7; 7 bases agree with TRBD1. Germline CDR1 and CDR2: MNHEY and SVGAGI. The CDR3 is 12 amino acids. The V gene end was trimmed by 10 bases and the J gene end by 6 bases; junction bases not matched to a gene: 9. This CDR3 is CATTGLSVEQYF. CDR3 DNA: TGTGCCACGACAGGGTTGAGCGTCGAGCAGTACTTC.

This sequence joins TRBV10-3 and TRBJ2-3, with 11 bases fitting TRBD2. The J segment lost 9 bases and the V segment lost 10 bases, leaving 12 bases of the junction unmatched. This CDR3 is built from 14 residues. From germline, CDR1 is ENHRY and CDR2 SYGVKD. The CDR3 sequence is CATEDSGGAETQYF. The CDR3 DNA is TGTGCCACCGAGGATAGCGGGGGGGCCGAGACGCAGTATTTT.

The rearrangement uses TRBV19 and TRBJ2-1; TRBD1 is a possible D gene (6 bases). From germline, CDR1 is LNHDA and CDR2 SQIVND (reference sequence). V lost 6 bases, J lost 5 bases, and 11 bases lay in between. The CDR3 has 13 amino acids. The CDR3 bases are TGTGCCAGTAGCTGGACAGAAAACAATGAGCAGTTCTTC. Residues: CASSWTENNEQFF.

This clone was seen a single time. CDR3 region: CASTWTIGETQYF. The CDR3 nucleotides read TGTGCCAGCACCTGGACTATCGGGGAGACCCAGTACTTC. V is TRBV6-5 and J is TRBJ2-5; D perhaps matches TRBD2 (6 bases). V dropped 7 bases and J dropped 5 bases, with 14 bases sitting between them. Germline CDR1 MNHEY, CDR2 SVGAGI. This CDR3 is 13 amino acids long.

The rearrangement links TRBV6-2 or TRBV6-3 to TRBJ2-7; possible D gene TRBD2, 5 bases. Germline CDR1 and CDR2: MNHEY and SVGEGT. Trimming left V 6 bases short and J 3 bases short, with 15 bases between. This CDR3 has 14 amino acids. CDR3 DNA sequence: TGTGCCAGCAGCCCCTGGGCCGACTACTACGAGCAGTACTTC. It codes for CASSPWADYYEQYF.